These T cell receptor beta chains were read from a single sample in a study of spatial heterogeneity in lung cancer. TCRdb itself ran the 5' RACE reads through MiXCR, one entry per CDR3 protein. The data contain about 14,000 distinct CDR3 sequences, over 3.5% of them singletons. Here the sequenced sample was lung tumor tissue, taken at surgery. These receptors were obtained from a female donor with early-stage non-small cell lung cancer. Each CDR3 is given with its conserved first and last residue. A D gene is named only where the DNA matches it firmly. Some rows have no size entry. The others give once, few or many, or a class for an expanded clone.

.,many,TRBV7-8,TRBJ1-5,CASSQSGVNSNQPQHF,TGTGCCAGCAGCCAGTCCGGGGTTAATAGCAATCAGCCCCAGCATTTT
.,many,TRBV7-9,TRBJ2-1,CASTPRGRSWDEQFF,TGTGCCAGCACCCCCCGGGGGCGAAGTTGGGATGAGCAGTTCTTC
TRBD1,many,TRBV27,TRBJ1-2,CASSLKGAAFGYGYTF,TGTGCCAGCAGTTTAAAGGGGGCGGCGTTCGGGTATGGCTACACCTTC
.,medium-sized,TRBV5-4,TRBJ2-5,CASSLIRETQYF,TGTGCCAGCAGCCTGATCAGAGAGACCCAGTACTTC
.,many,TRBV9,TRBJ1-2,CASSVDGTGVYGYTF,TGTGCCAGCAGCGTAGATGGCACGGGGGTTTATGGCTACACCTTC
.,.,TRBV10-1,TRBJ1-1,CASSEAGLNTEAFF,TGCGCCAGCAGTGAGGCGGGGTTGAACACTGAAGCTTTCTTT
TRBD1,many,TRBV5-5,TRBJ1-1,CASSRQGNTEAFF,TGTGCCAGCAGTAGACAGGGCAACACTGAAGCTTTCTTT
.,many,TRBV6-5,TRBJ1-2,CASSPRANYGYTF,TGTGCCAGCAGCCCCAGGGCGAACTATGGCTACACCTTC
TRBD1,many,TRBV28,TRBJ2-5,CASSPSRTGRETQYF,TGTGCCAGCAGTCCCTCCCGGACAGGGCGAGAGACCCAGTACTTC
.,many,TRBV5-1,TRBJ2-5,CASSLDLPETQYF,TGCGCCAGCAGCTTGGATTTACCAGAGACCCAGTACTTC
TRBD1,.,TRBV10-2,TRBJ1-5,CASRLGTGEYQPQHF,TGCGCCAGCCGCCTAGGGACAGGAGAATATCAGCCCCAGCATTTT
.,few,TRBV29-1,TRBJ2-5,CSVERQTKETQYF,TGCAGCGTTGAACGACAGACCAAAGAGACCCAGTACTTC
.,many,TRBV3-2,TRBJ2-7,CASSQRGWLLGEKYSYEQYF,TGTGCCAGCAGCCAAAGGGGGTGGTTGTTAGGGGAAAAATATTCCTACGAGCAGTACTTC
.,many,TRBV7-8,TRBJ2-7,CASSLKVGGPGRFYEQYF,TGTGCCAGCAGCTTAAAGGTAGGAGGGCCAGGAAGATTCTACGAGCAGTACTTC
.,many,TRBV3-1,TRBJ1-4,CASSPGVQSNEKLFF,TGTGCCAGCAGCCCAGGAGTTCAATCGAATGAAAAACTGTTTTTT
TRBD2,many,TRBV7-9,TRBJ2-1,CASSLVALAGAYNEQFF,TGTGCCAGCAGCTTAGTCGCACTAGCGGGCGCTTACAATGAGCAGTTCTTC
.,many,TRBV5-1,TRBJ2-7,CASSLAGVNSYEQYF,TGCGCCAGCAGCTTGGCAGGGGTTAACTCCTACGAGCAGTACTTC
.,.,TRBV12-3/TRBV12-4,TRBJ1-1,CASSSITSGGGRDAFF,TGTGCCAGCAGTTCGATTACTAGCGGGGGGGGCAGGGATGCTTTCTTT
.,many,TRBV14,TRBJ1-2,CASSQGLTSYGYTF,TGTGCCAGCAGCCAAGGGCTCACCTCATATGGCTACACCTTC
.,many,TRBV2,TRBJ2-1,CASDLRTYNEQFF,TGTGCCAGCGATCTCAGGACCTACAATGAGCAGTTCTTC
TRBD2,many,TRBV19,TRBJ2-1,CASSIEGLAGLYNEQFF,TGTGCCAGTAGTATAGAGGGGCTAGCGGGGTTGTACAATGAGCAGTTCTTC
TRBD1,many,TRBV28,TRBJ2-2,CASSSPGQGAGELFF,TGTGCCAGCAGTTCTCCGGGACAGGGGGCCGGGGAGCTGTTTTTT
.,many,TRBV7-2,TRBJ2-3,CASSLDGARTQYF,TGTGCCAGCAGCTTAGATGGCGCCAGGACGCAGTATTTT